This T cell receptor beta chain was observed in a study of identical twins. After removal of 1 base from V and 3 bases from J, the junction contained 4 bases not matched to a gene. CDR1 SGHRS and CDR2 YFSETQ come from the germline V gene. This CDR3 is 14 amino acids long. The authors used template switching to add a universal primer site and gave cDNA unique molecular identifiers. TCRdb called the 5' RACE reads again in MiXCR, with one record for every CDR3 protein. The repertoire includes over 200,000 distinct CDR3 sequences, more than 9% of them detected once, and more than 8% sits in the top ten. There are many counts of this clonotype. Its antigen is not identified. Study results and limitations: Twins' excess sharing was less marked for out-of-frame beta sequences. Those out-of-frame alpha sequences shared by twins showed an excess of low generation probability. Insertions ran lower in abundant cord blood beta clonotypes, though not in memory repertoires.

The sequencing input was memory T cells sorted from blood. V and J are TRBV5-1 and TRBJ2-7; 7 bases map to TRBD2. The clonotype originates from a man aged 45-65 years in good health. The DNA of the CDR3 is TGCGCCAGCAGCTTGTTGTCGGGGGGCTACGAGCAGTACTTC. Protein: CASSLLSGGYEQYF.